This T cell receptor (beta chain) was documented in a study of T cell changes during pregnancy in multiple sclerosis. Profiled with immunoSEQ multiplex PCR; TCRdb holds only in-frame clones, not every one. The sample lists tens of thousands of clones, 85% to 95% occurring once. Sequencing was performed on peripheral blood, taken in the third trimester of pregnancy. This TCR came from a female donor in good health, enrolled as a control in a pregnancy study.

The CDR3 loop reads CASSMAGFYEQYF. In DNA form, the CDR3 reads TGTGCCAGCAGCATGGCTGGCTTTTACGAGCAGTACTTC. V gene TRBV7-2 combines with J gene TRBJ2-7; no definite D call. With 5 bases removed from V and 4 bases from J, the gap between germline ends came to 12 bases. Germline V gives CDR1 SGHTA, CDR2 FQGNSA. The CDR3 length is 13 residues.